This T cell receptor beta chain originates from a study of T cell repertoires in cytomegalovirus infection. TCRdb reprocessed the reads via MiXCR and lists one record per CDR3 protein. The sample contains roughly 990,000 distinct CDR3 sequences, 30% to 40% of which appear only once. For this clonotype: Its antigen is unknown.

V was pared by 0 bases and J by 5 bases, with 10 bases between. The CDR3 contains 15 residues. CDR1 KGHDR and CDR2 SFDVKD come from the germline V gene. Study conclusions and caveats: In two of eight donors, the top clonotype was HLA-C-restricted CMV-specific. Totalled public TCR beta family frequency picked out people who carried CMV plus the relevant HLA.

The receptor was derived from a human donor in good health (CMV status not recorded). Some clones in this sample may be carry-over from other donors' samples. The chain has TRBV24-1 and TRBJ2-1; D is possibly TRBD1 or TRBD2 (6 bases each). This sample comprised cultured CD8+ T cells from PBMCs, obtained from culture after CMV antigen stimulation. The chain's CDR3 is CATSDLRGGNNEQFF. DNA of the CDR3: TGTGCCACCAGTGATTTGAGAGGGGGGAACAATGAGCAGTTCTTC.